This record covers a single TCR beta chain. The entry originates in a study of blood T cell repertoires in COVID-19. Study overall: PBMCs, B-cell-depleted T cells, or T cells provided the cDNA or gDNA that made up the material.

With V trimmed by 6 bases and J by 0 bases, 13 bases remained unmatched. This CDR3 has 18 amino acids. CDR1 is SGHVS, CDR2 FQNEAQ, per germline. The authors' processing: Reference gene primer amplification yielded estimated nucleated cell counts. Sequenced by immunoSEQ multiplex PCR; TCRdb stores in-frame clones only, minus some. V, J and clone size reflect that table, while D and trimming were determined from the DNA. The sample records about 81,000 clones, 91% being singletons. The sample was peripheral blood. The chain is built from TRBV7-8 and TRBJ1-5; 8 bases match TRBD1. This sequence originates from a woman aged 45-60 years in a cohort sampled during active COVID-19. The DNA of the CDR3 is TGTGCCAGCAGTCTAGACAGGGGAGGCCCTTATAGCAATCAGCCCCAGCATTTT. Translation: CASSLDRGGPYSNQPQHF.